Below are 17 T cell receptor beta chains sequenced from a single sample in a study of blood T cell repertoires in COVID-19. Sequencing was performed with immunoSEQ multiplex PCR; in TCRdb, only in-frame clones are kept and a portion is missing. Among about 150,000 clones listed, 87% were seen once. The sequenced sample was peripheral blood. These receptors were obtained from a woman in her forties or fifties with acute or convalescent COVID-19.

The V and J genes are TRBV3-1 (or the pseudogene TRBV3-2) and TRBJ1-4, with D uncertain. Trimming removed 0 bases from V and 11 bases from J, with 19 bases in between. CDR3 length: 16 residues. Germline CDR1 LGHDT, CDR2 YNNKEL (reference sequence). CDR3 in amino acids: CASSQDLDTGVGKLFF. CDR3 coding DNA: TGTGCCAGCAGCCAAGATCTGGATACCGGGGTGGGGAAACTGTTTTTT.

This chain uses TRBV12-2 with TRBJ2-3; the table assigns TRBD2, which was not confirmed against the DNA. TRBV12-2 is a pseudogene locus. The length of the CDR3 is 15 residues. The CDR3 spells CASRFGARGARTQYF. The CDR3 DNA reads TGTGCAAGTCGCTTTGGGGCGCGGGGGGCCCGTACGCAGTATTTT.

The chain employs TRBV2 and TRBJ1-2; 7 nucleotides align to TRBD1. Germline V gene data show CDR1 as SNHLY and CDR2 as FYNNEI. V shed 6 bases, J shed 4 bases, and the junction held 8 bases outside the gene matches. The CDR3 has 14 residues. CDR3 loop: CASRYRQGGYGYTF. The CDR3 bases are TGTGCCAGCAGATACCGACAGGGTGGCTATGGCTACACCTTC.

Turning to this clone: The sample carries other DNA sequences with the same CDR3. This chain joins TRBV24-1 and TRBJ1-5, with 9 nucleotides matching TRBD1. This CDR3 contains 14 residues. Germline CDR1 is KGHDR and CDR2 is SFDVKD. V gave up 9 bases and J gave up 1 base; unmatched junction bases: 3. CDR3 protein: CATRGQGSNQPQHF. DNA for the CDR3: TGTGCCACCCGGGGACAGGGAAGCAATCAGCCCCAGCATTTT.

The chain uses TRBV7-8 and TRBJ1-1; TRBD1 is a possible D gene (5 bases). Germline CDR1 and CDR2: SGHVS and FQNEAQ. Trimming stripped 1 base from V and 3 bases from J, with 12 bases between. This CDR3 has 15 residues. The CDR3 here is CASSLGQAGYTEAFF. The CDR3 DNA reads TGTGCCAGCAGCTTAGGGCAGGCAGGGTACACTGAAGCTTTCTTT.

The rearrangement joins TRBV24-1 to TRBJ2-1, with unresolved D. This CDR3 is built from 12 residues. The V and J ends lost 6 bases and 6 bases respectively, with 8 bases between them. Germline values: CDR1 KGHDR, CDR2 SFDVKD. CDR3 DNA: TGTGCCACCAGTAGAGGAGCCAATGAGCAGTTCTTC. Its protein product is CATSRGANEQFF.

The chain uses TRBV30 and TRBJ1-1; D unresolved. The CDR3 is 14 amino acids. Germline lookup yields CDR1 GTSNPN and CDR2 SVGIG (reference sequence). Trimming took off 3 bases at V and 2 bases at J, with 13 bases between the two ends. The CDR3: CAWSLPSSNTEAFF. The CDR3 bases are TGTGCCTGGAGCCTCCCCAGTTCAAACACTGAAGCTTTCTTT.

Ten or more counts support this clone. V and J are TRBV3-1 (or the pseudogene TRBV3-2) and TRBJ2-2; 10 bases agree with TRBD1. The CDR3 is 15 amino acids. With V trimmed by 4 bases and J by 7 bases, 6 bases remained unmatched. Germline assignment: CDR1 LGHDT and CDR2 YNNKEL (reference sequence). CDR3 nucleotides: TGTGCCAGCAGCCCGAGACAGGGGGCTGGCGGGGAGCTGTTTTTT. Protein product: CASSPRQGAGGELFF.

This sequence joins TRBV10-3 and TRBJ1-2, with D maybe TRBD1 (6 bases). Trimming removed 3 bases at V and 6 bases at J, with 14 bases between. Germline V lookup: CDR1 ENHRY, CDR2 SYGVKD. CDR3 length: 14 residues. The CDR3 sequence: CAISENREFNGYTF. For the CDR3, the DNA is TGTGCCATCAGTGAAAACAGGGAATTTAATGGCTACACCTTC.

This clone was seen more than once but under ten times. This chain uses TRBV18 with TRBJ1-4; D unclear. V lost 0 bases and J 8 bases, leaving 7 bases between the germline ends. The germline CDR1 and CDR2 sequences are KGHSH and LQKENI. The CDR3 contains 13 residues. CDR3 amino acids: CASSPPEFEKLFF. CDR3 bases: TGTGCCAGCTCACCACCGGAGTTCGAAAAACTGTTTTTT.

The chain uses TRBV4-1 and TRBJ1-2; D gene ambiguous. CDR3 length: 17 residues. The germline CDR1 and CDR2 sequences are MGHRA and YSYEKL. Trimming took off 3 bases at V and 1 base at J, with 18 bases between the two ends. The CDR3 loop is CASSHPADGEVNYGYTF. CDR3 coding DNA: TGCGCCAGCAGCCATCCCGCTGACGGAGAAGTTAACTATGGCTACACCTTC.

The chain carries TRBV5-1 and TRBJ2-7; 10 positions match TRBD1. CDR1 and CDR2 from the germline V gene are SGHRS and YFSETQ. CDR3 length: 16 amino acids. V was clipped by 0 bases and J by 3 bases; unmatched bases: 6. The CDR3 reads CASSLAGQGPHYEQYF. The CDR3 nucleotides read TGCGCCAGCAGCTTGGCGGGACAGGGGCCGCACTACGAGCAGTACTTC.

The chain combines TRBV7-2 with TRBJ2-1; TRBD2 is a possible D gene (6 bases). The CDR3 loop spans 14 amino acids. Germline V CDR1 and CDR2: SGHTA, FQGNSA. Trimming took 7 bases from V and 1 from J, leaving 11 bases between them. For the CDR3, the DNA is TGTGCCAGCACCCGGGACTCATCCTACAATGAGCAGTTCTTC. Protein product: CASTRDSSYNEQFF.

The chain uses TRBV21-1 and TRBJ2-1; TRBD2, the D gene given by the table, was not confirmed from the DNA. TRBV21-1 is described as a pseudogene. CDR3 length: 15 amino acids. CDR3 bases: TGTGCCAGCGGCCGACGGCGGAGCTCCTACAATGAGCAGTTCTTC. Residues: CASGRRRSSYNEQFF.

The rearrangement joins TRBV5-1 to TRBJ1-1; 7 nucleotides line up with TRBD1. CDR1 is SGHRS and CDR2 is YFSETQ in the germline V gene. The CDR3 sequence is 14 residues long. The J segment lost 1 base and the V segment lost 2 bases, leaving 2 bases of the junction unmatched. CDR3: CASSFSGGNTEAFF. DNA of the CDR3: TGCGCCAGCAGCTTCTCAGGGGGGAACACTGAAGCTTTCTTT.

The chain employs TRBV25-1 and TRBJ1-3; 8 bases are shared with TRBD1. The germline V gene encodes CDR1 MGHDK and CDR2 SYGVNS. The junction had 9 bases not matched to a gene; V was cut back by 2 bases and J by 0 bases. CDR3 length: 18 residues. CDR3 region: CASSEMGWDRTSGNTIYF. CDR3 coding DNA: TGTGCCAGCAGTGAAATGGGGTGGGACAGGACCTCTGGAAACACCATATATTTT.

This chain connects TRBV3-1 (or the pseudogene TRBV3-2) to TRBJ1-2, with no clear D. The CDR3 covers 14 residues. From germline, CDR1 is LGHDT and CDR2 YNNKEL (reference sequence). V was clipped by 0 bases and J by 7 bases, with 12 bases between them. CDR3 sequence reads: CASSQESTVSGYTF. For the CDR3, the DNA is TGTGCCAGCAGCCAAGAGAGCACCGTGAGTGGCTACACCTTC.